These T cell receptor beta chains were read from a single sample in a study of metastatic and nonmetastatic thyroid tumors. With MiXCR, TCRdb called clones anew from the PCR reads. The sample yields some 83,000 clones, roughly an eighth seen once. Sequenced material: tumor tissue. These receptors came from a female donor with papillary thyroid cancer or a benign thyroid nodule (not recorded which). Some clones in this sample may be carry-over from other donors' samples. Both conserved end residues are part of each CDR3. The D gene is left open where the match is weak. Clone size, where shown, is once, few, many, or a class for clones that have expanded.

clone size: .
CDR3 length: 16
J gene: TRBJ2-6
V gene: TRBV4-2
D gene: TRBD2
CDR3 DNA: TGTGCCAGCAGCCCGACTAGCAGCTCTGGGGCCAACGTCCTGACTTTC
CDR3 protein: CASSPTSSSGANVLTF

clone size: many
CDR3 length: 14
J gene: TRBJ2-7
V gene: TRBV9
D gene: .
CDR3 DNA: TGTGCCAGCAGCTCCAGACAAGCGCCCTACGAGCAGTACTTC
CDR3 protein: CASSSRQAPYEQYF

clone size: many
CDR3 length: 16
J gene: TRBJ2-2
V gene: TRBV3-1
D gene: .
CDR3 DNA: TGTGCCAGCAGCCAAGATCTTCGGGGATACACCGGGGAGCTGTTTTTT
CDR3 protein: CASSQDLRGYTGELFF

clone size: .
CDR3 length: 15
J gene: TRBJ1-2
V gene: TRBV29-1
D gene: TRBD1
CDR3 DNA: TGCAGCGTTGAAGACCCGGGACAGGGGACTTATGGCTACACCTTC
CDR3 protein: CSVEDPGQGTYGYTF

clone size: many
CDR3 length: 16
J gene: TRBJ1-5
V gene: TRBV2
D gene: .
CDR3 DNA: TGTGCCAGCAGTCCGCCGGGACTAAGAAGGGCTCAGCCCCAGCATTTT
CDR3 protein: CASSPPGLRRAQPQHF

clone size: many
CDR3 length: 15
J gene: TRBJ1-1
V gene: TRBV5-1
D gene: .
CDR3 DNA: TGCGCCAGCAGCTTGAGGACAGTTGGGAACACTGAAGCTTTCTTT
CDR3 protein: CASSLRTVGNTEAFF

clone size: many
CDR3 length: 17
J gene: TRBJ2-7
V gene: TRBV11-2
D gene: TRBD1
CDR3 DNA: TGTGCCAGCAGCTTAGTCGGGTGGGGACAGGGGCTCAACGAGCAGTACTTC
CDR3 protein: CASSLVGWGQGLNEQYF

clone size: once
CDR3 length: 21
J gene: TRBJ2-7
V gene: TRBV5-1
D gene: TRBD2
CDR3 DNA: TGCGCCAGCAGCTTGGCTAGAATAGACGGGAGGGCGGAAGGCTTGAGGTTCGAGCAGTACTTC
CDR3 protein: CASSLARIDGRAEGLRFEQYF

clone size: .
CDR3 length: 15
J gene: TRBJ1-5
V gene: TRBV28
D gene: .
CDR3 DNA: TGTGCCAGCAGTTTTCGGGGGTTGGGCAATCAGCCCCAGCATTTT
CDR3 protein: CASSFRGLGNQPQHF

clone size: many
CDR3 length: 15
J gene: TRBJ1-6
V gene: TRBV14
D gene: .
CDR3 DNA: TGTGCCAGCAGCCAAGATGCTGGGGCGATTTCACCCCTCCACTTT
CDR3 protein: CASSQDAGAISPLHF

clone size: medium-sized
CDR3 length: 14
J gene: TRBJ1-2
V gene: TRBV10-3
D gene: .
CDR3 DNA: TGTGCCATCAGTGGTGGGAAACATAACTATGGCTACACCTTC
CDR3 protein: CAISGGKHNYGYTF

clone size: many
CDR3 length: 14
J gene: TRBJ1-5
V gene: TRBV19
D gene: TRBD1
CDR3 DNA: TGTGCCAGTAGTCCAGGGGGCGCGAGGCAGCCCCAGCATTTT
CDR3 protein: CASSPGGARQPQHF

clone size: many
CDR3 length: 16
J gene: TRBJ2-6
V gene: TRBV5-6
D gene: .
CDR3 DNA: TGTGCCAGCAGCTTGGCCCCCAACTCTGGGGCCAACGTCCTGACTTTC
CDR3 protein: CASSLAPNSGANVLTF

clone size: many
CDR3 length: 15
J gene: TRBJ2-2
V gene: TRBV6-2/TRBV6-3
D gene: TRBD1
CDR3 DNA: TGTGCCAGCATCCCCAGGGGGCGGACCACCGGGGAGCTGTTTTTT
CDR3 protein: CASIPRGRTTGELFF

clone size: many
CDR3 length: 16
J gene: TRBJ2-7
V gene: TRBV11-2
D gene: .
CDR3 DNA: TGTGCCAGCAGCTTAAGGATAGGGGACCAGACCTACGAGCAGTACTTC
CDR3 protein: CASSLRIGDQTYEQYF

clone size: many
CDR3 length: 15
J gene: TRBJ1-4
V gene: TRBV2
D gene: .
CDR3 DNA: TGTGCCAGCAACACGAACAGAGCAACTAATGAAAAACTGTTTTTT
CDR3 protein: CASNTNRATNEKLFF

clone size: many
CDR3 length: 14
J gene: TRBJ1-2
V gene: TRBV6-1
D gene: TRBD1
CDR3 DNA: TGTGCCAGCAGTGACCGGGACAGGGCCTATGGCTACACCTTC
CDR3 protein: CASSDRDRAYGYTF

clone size: few
CDR3 length: 16
J gene: TRBJ2-5
V gene: TRBV4-1
D gene: .
CDR3 DNA: TGCGCCAGCAGACCAATCGGGACTCCCGCTTCCGACGCCCAGTACTTC
CDR3 protein: CASRPIGTPASDAQYF

clone size: many
CDR3 length: 14
J gene: TRBJ2-7
V gene: TRBV30
D gene: .
CDR3 DNA: TGTGCCTGGAGTGTGAGCGGAACAGCCTACGAGCAGTACTTC
CDR3 protein: CAWSVSGTAYEQYF

clone size: many
CDR3 length: 16
J gene: TRBJ2-3
V gene: TRBV9
D gene: .
CDR3 DNA: TGTGCCAGCAGCGTCCAACTAGCCCCTCGGACAGATACGCAGTATTTT
CDR3 protein: CASSVQLAPRTDTQYF

clone size: many
CDR3 length: 14
J gene: TRBJ2-2
V gene: TRBV19
D gene: TRBD1
CDR3 DNA: TGTGCCAGTAGTACCGGGACAGCCACCGGGGAGCTGTTTTTT
CDR3 protein: CASSTGTATGELFF

clone size: few
CDR3 length: 12
J gene: TRBJ1-2
V gene: TRBV18
D gene: .
CDR3 DNA: TGTGCCAGTTCACCCGGAGCCGAGGGCTACACCTTC
CDR3 protein: CASSPGAEGYTF

clone size: many
CDR3 length: 14
J gene: TRBJ2-7
V gene: TRBV12-3/TRBV12-4
D gene: TRBD2
CDR3 DNA: TGTGCCAGCAGCCTAGCGGGAGGGCCGGACGAGCAGTACTTC
CDR3 protein: CASSLAGGPDEQYF

clone size: many
CDR3 length: 14
J gene: TRBJ1-1
V gene: TRBV6-1
D gene: .
CDR3 DNA: TGTGCCAGCAGGAACAGGGTAGGGAGCACTGAAGCTTTCTTT
CDR3 protein: CASRNRVGSTEAFF

clone size: .
CDR3 length: 17
J gene: TRBJ1-4
V gene: TRBV5-1
D gene: TRBD1
CDR3 DNA: TGCGCCAGCAGCTTGGCATTATCTGGGACAGGGGGAGGAAAACTGTTTTTT
CDR3 protein: CASSLALSGTGGGKLFF

clone size: .
CDR3 length: 14
J gene: TRBJ1-6
V gene: TRBV27
D gene: .
CDR3 DNA: TGTGCCAGCGCCGCCCTCGGATCGGGTTCACCCCTCCACTTT
CDR3 protein: CASAALGSGSPLHF

clone size: many
CDR3 length: 15
J gene: TRBJ1-5
V gene: TRBV19
D gene: .
CDR3 DNA: TGTGCCAGTATAGCTGGTGGACACATCAATCAGCCCCAGCATTTT
CDR3 protein: CASIAGGHINQPQHF

clone size: many
CDR3 length: 15
J gene: TRBJ2-3
V gene: TRBV6-4
D gene: .
CDR3 DNA: TGTGCCAGCAGTGACTCAAGGCAGGGGACAGATACGCAGTATTTT
CDR3 protein: CASSDSRQGTDTQYF

clone size: .
CDR3 length: 14
J gene: TRBJ1-1
V gene: TRBV6-1
D gene: .
CDR3 DNA: TGTGCCAGCAGTCGGAACGATCTGGGCACTGAAGCTTTCTTT
CDR3 protein: CASSRNDLGTEAFF

clone size: many
CDR3 length: 17
J gene: TRBJ2-1
V gene: TRBV11-2
D gene: TRBD2
CDR3 DNA: TGTGCCAGCAGCCTCGTCAGGCTAGCGGGCCTAAGAAGAGAGCAGTTCTTC
CDR3 protein: CASSLVRLAGLRREQFF

clone size: many
CDR3 length: 15
J gene: TRBJ2-1
V gene: TRBV10-1
D gene: TRBD2
CDR3 DNA: TGCGCCAGCAGTGAAAGCGGGAGGGCGAAAAATGAGCAGTTCTTC
CDR3 protein: CASSESGRAKNEQFF

clone size: many
CDR3 length: 17
J gene: TRBJ1-2
V gene: TRBV11-1
D gene: TRBD1
CDR3 DNA: TGTGCCAGCAGCTTAGCAGGACAGGGGCCCGCTAACTATGGCTACACCTTC
CDR3 protein: CASSLAGQGPANYGYTF

clone size: few
CDR3 length: 14
J gene: TRBJ2-6
V gene: TRBV6-1
D gene: .
CDR3 DNA: TGTGCCAGCAGTGAAGTCTCTGGGGCCAACGTCCTGACTTTC
CDR3 protein: CASSEVSGANVLTF

clone size: many
CDR3 length: 13
J gene: TRBJ2-7
V gene: TRBV4-1
D gene: .
CDR3 DNA: TGCGCCAGCAGCCACACCCCTCTGAGCGAGCAGTACTTC
CDR3 protein: CASSHTPLSEQYF

clone size: many
CDR3 length: 14
J gene: TRBJ2-7
V gene: TRBV6-6
D gene: TRBD1
CDR3 DNA: TGTGCCAGCAGTTACGACAGGGGAAGGGTCGAGCAGTACTTC
CDR3 protein: CASSYDRGRVEQYF

clone size: .
CDR3 length: 13
J gene: TRBJ1-5
V gene: TRBV29-1
D gene: .
CDR3 DNA: TGCAGCGTTGCCGGCAATAGCAATCAGCCCCAGCATTTT
CDR3 protein: CSVAGNSNQPQHF

clone size: .
CDR3 length: 12
J gene: TRBJ2-2
V gene: TRBV5-5
D gene: TRBD2
CDR3 DNA: TGTGCCTCCCGGGGGGACACCGGGGAGCTGTTTTTT
CDR3 protein: CASRGDTGELFF

clone size: many
CDR3 length: 11
J gene: TRBJ2-7
V gene: TRBV20-1
D gene: .
CDR3 DNA: TGCAGTGCTAGCTGGGGTGTTGAGCAGTACTTC
CDR3 protein: CSASWGVEQYF

clone size: medium-sized
CDR3 length: 13
J gene: TRBJ1-1
V gene: TRBV12-3/TRBV12-4
D gene: .
CDR3 DNA: TGTGCCAGCAGTCAGACAGTGAACACTGAAGCTTTCTTT
CDR3 protein: CASSQTVNTEAFF

clone size: many
CDR3 length: 15
J gene: TRBJ1-4
V gene: TRBV5-4
D gene: .
CDR3 DNA: TGTGCCAGCAGCTTCGGACAGAGCCAATCTGAAAAACTGTTTTTT
CDR3 protein: CASSFGQSQSEKLFF

clone size: many
CDR3 length: 14
J gene: TRBJ1-2
V gene: TRBV7-9
D gene: .
CDR3 DNA: TGTGCCAGCAGCTTAGAGCCCGGGGTCGGGGGCTACACCTTC
CDR3 protein: CASSLEPGVGGYTF

clone size: many
CDR3 length: 16
J gene: TRBJ2-6
V gene: TRBV18
D gene: .
CDR3 DNA: TGTGCCAGCTCACCACGTGTGATCTCTGGGGCCAACGTCCTGACTTTC
CDR3 protein: CASSPRVISGANVLTF

clone size: many
CDR3 length: 15
J gene: TRBJ2-3
V gene: TRBV9
D gene: .
CDR3 DNA: TGTGCCAGCAGCAGTACTAGGGCTAGCACAGATACGCAGTATTTT
CDR3 protein: CASSSTRASTDTQYF

clone size: .
CDR3 length: 17
J gene: TRBJ2-1
V gene: TRBV7-7
D gene: TRBD2
CDR3 DNA: TGTGCTAGCAGCTTATACCCGCCCGGGACTAGCTTAAATGAGCAGTTCTTC
CDR3 protein: CASSLYPPGTSLNEQFF

clone size: many
CDR3 length: 15
J gene: TRBJ2-7
V gene: TRBV11-3
D gene: .
CDR3 DNA: TGTGCCAGCAGCCCGACACCCAGGGACCTCTACGAGCAGTACTTC
CDR3 protein: CASSPTPRDLYEQYF

clone size: many
CDR3 length: 16
J gene: TRBJ2-7
V gene: TRBV2
D gene: TRBD2
CDR3 DNA: TGTGCCAGCGTTAGAGAAAGCGGGATGTCCGCCTACGAGCAGTACTTC
CDR3 protein: CASVRESGMSAYEQYF

clone size: few
CDR3 length: 18
J gene: TRBJ2-7
V gene: TRBV27
D gene: TRBD2
CDR3 DNA: TGTGCCAGCAGTCAGGCCGAGGGGACTAGCGTAGCCCCTTACGAGCAGTACTTC
CDR3 protein: CASSQAEGTSVAPYEQYF

clone size: many
CDR3 length: 15
J gene: TRBJ2-5
V gene: TRBV5-1
D gene: .
CDR3 DNA: TGCGCCAGCAGCCCGTGGACCTTGGGGCAAGAGACCCAGTACTTC
CDR3 protein: CASSPWTLGQETQYF

clone size: .
CDR3 length: 18
J gene: TRBJ2-3
V gene: TRBV10-2
D gene: TRBD2
CDR3 DNA: TGCGCCAGCCGCAGTTTGGGACTAGAGGGAGGGGGAACAGATACGCAGTATTTT
CDR3 protein: CASRSLGLEGGGTDTQYF

clone size: many
CDR3 length: 15
J gene: TRBJ2-1
V gene: TRBV30
D gene: .
CDR3 DNA: TGTGCCTCGGGATGGGGCGGGCCCTCCTACAATGAGCAGTTCTTC
CDR3 protein: CASGWGGPSYNEQFF

clone size: many
CDR3 length: 14
J gene: TRBJ2-5
V gene: TRBV5-1
D gene: .
CDR3 DNA: TGCGCCAGCAGCCCTGAGGGGATGTCCGGGACCCAGTACTTC
CDR3 protein: CASSPEGMSGTQYF

clone size: many
CDR3 length: 13
J gene: TRBJ1-1
V gene: TRBV20-1
D gene: .
CDR3 DNA: TGCAGTGCTAGAGCGGGACGGGTGTCTGAAGCTTTCTTT
CDR3 protein: CSARAGRVSEAFF

clone size: many
CDR3 length: 13
J gene: TRBJ2-2
V gene: TRBV12-3/TRBV12-4
D gene: TRBD1
CDR3 DNA: TGTGCCACCACGACAGGGCGCACCGGGGAGCTGTTTTTT
CDR3 protein: CATTTGRTGELFF

clone size: many
CDR3 length: 15
J gene: TRBJ2-7
V gene: TRBV11-2
D gene: TRBD2
CDR3 DNA: TGTGCCAGCAGCTTAGGGGTAGCGGGAGTTGGCGAGCAGTACTTC
CDR3 protein: CASSLGVAGVGEQYF

clone size: few
CDR3 length: 18
J gene: TRBJ2-6
V gene: TRBV18
D gene: .
CDR3 DNA: TGTGCCAGCTCACCCCAACTGCGGAAGATCTCTGGGGCCAACGTCCTGACTTTC
CDR3 protein: CASSPQLRKISGANVLTF

clone size: many
CDR3 length: 15
J gene: TRBJ1-5
V gene: TRBV2
D gene: .
CDR3 DNA: TGTGCCAGCAGTGAAATATCAGGGCAGAATCAGCCCCAGCATTTT
CDR3 protein: CASSEISGQNQPQHF

clone size: once
CDR3 length: 15
J gene: TRBJ2-1
V gene: TRBV11-1
D gene: .
CDR3 DNA: TGTGCCATTACCCAGCCCGGGGGTTTGGACAATGAGCAGTTCTTC
CDR3 protein: CAITQPGGLDNEQFF

clone size: many
CDR3 length: 14
J gene: TRBJ2-2
V gene: TRBV2
D gene: .
CDR3 DNA: TGTGCCAGCAGGGGCCCACCGCCGGCCGGGGAGCTGTTTTTT
CDR3 protein: CASRGPPPAGELFF

clone size: many
CDR3 length: 12
J gene: TRBJ2-5
V gene: TRBV12-3/TRBV12-4
D gene: .
CDR3 DNA: TGTGCCAGCAGTTTAAAGCCAGAGACCCAGTACTTC
CDR3 protein: CASSLKPETQYF